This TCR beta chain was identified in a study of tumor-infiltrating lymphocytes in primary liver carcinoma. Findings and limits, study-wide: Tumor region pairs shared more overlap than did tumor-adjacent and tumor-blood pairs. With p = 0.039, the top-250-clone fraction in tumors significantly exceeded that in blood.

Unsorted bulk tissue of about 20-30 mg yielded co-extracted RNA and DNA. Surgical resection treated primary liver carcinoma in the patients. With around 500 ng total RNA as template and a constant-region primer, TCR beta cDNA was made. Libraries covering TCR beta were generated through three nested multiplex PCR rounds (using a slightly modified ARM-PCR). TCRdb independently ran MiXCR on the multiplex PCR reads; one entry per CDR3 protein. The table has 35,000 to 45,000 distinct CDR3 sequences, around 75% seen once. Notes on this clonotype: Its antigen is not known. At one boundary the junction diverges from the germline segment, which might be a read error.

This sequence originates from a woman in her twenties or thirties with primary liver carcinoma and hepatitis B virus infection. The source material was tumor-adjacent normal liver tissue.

The CDR3 sequence is CASTSTGFVRGLFF. CDR3 nucleotide sequence: TGTGCGAGCACTTCGACAGGTTTTGTAAGGGGGCTGTTTTTT. The chain combines TRBV6-1 with TRBJ2-2; possible D gene TRBD1, 6 bases. This CDR3 region has 14 residues. Germline V gives CDR1 MNHNS, CDR2 SASEGT.